This TCR beta chain comes out of a study of blood T cell repertoires in COVID-19. At the level of the study: The analysed material was cDNA or gDNA that came from T cells, B-cell-depleted T cells, or PBMCs.

V lost 7 bases to trimming and J lost 5 bases; unmatched junction nucleotides: 19. Germline lookup yields CDR1 SQVTM and CDR2 ANQGSEA. The CDR3 runs to 16 residues. Assay used: immunoSEQ multiplex PCR; TCRdb lists only in-frame clones, some missing. Altogether about 46,000 clones are present, 83% being singletons, with the ten largest covering around 5.7%. The origin of this receptor is a woman of 80 years or more with acute or convalescent COVID-19. The specimen sequenced was peripheral blood. J is TRBJ2-7 and V is TRBV29-1; TRBD1 matches 8 bases. The CDR3 loop is CSDETPPDRGGNEQYF. CDR3 sequence (DNA): TGCAGCGACGAGACCCCGCCTGACAGGGGTGGAAACGAGCAGTACTTC.